One and the same sample provided the 22 T cell receptor beta chains below, sequenced in a study of T-cell memory formation after mild COVID-19. Using its own MiXCR run on the 5' RACE reads, TCRdb lists one record per CDR3 protein. The sample holds fewer than 700,000 distinct CDR3 sequences, roughly 22% seen once. Source material: PBMCs or a T cell subset sorted from them (not recorded which). The receptors come from an adult woman who had mild COVID-19 (a few samples of this study predate the infection). Cell type and time point are not known.

The chain is built from TRBV20-1 and TRBJ1-2; D perhaps matches TRBD1 (5 bases). This CDR3 contains 13 residues. V lost 3 bases and J 4 bases, leaving 12 bases between the germline ends. From germline, CDR1 is DFQATT and CDR2 SNEGSKA (reference sequence). This CDR3 reads CSASYGAAYGYTF. The DNA for the CDR3 is TGCAGTGCTAGCTACGGGGCAGCCTATGGCTACACCTTC.

This chain connects TRBV30 to TRBJ1-1; a possible D gene is TRBD1 (5 bases). Germline V CDR1 and CDR2: GTSNPN, SVGIG (reference sequence). CDR3 length: 13 residues. Between the trimmed V and J ends, which lost 5 bases and 0 bases, there was a span of 10 bases. The CDR3 DNA follows: TGTGCCTGGCAGAAGACAGTGAACACTGAAGCTTTCTTT. As protein: CAWQKTVNTEAFF.

This clonotype occurred many times. The rearrangement links TRBV9 to TRBJ2-5, with 7 bases identical to TRBD1. This CDR3 contains 14 residues. CDR1 is SGDLS and CDR2 is YYNGEE in the germline V gene. V was clipped by 0 bases and J by 4 bases; unmatched bases: 3. CDR3 amino acids: CASSVDRGGETQYF. The CDR3 DNA follows: TGTGCCAGCAGCGTAGACAGGGGTGGAGAGACCCAGTACTTC.

In nucleotides, the CDR3 is TGTGCCAGCAGTTTTGCGGGGGCGGGCGGTTGGGTTGAAAAACTGTTTTTT. It is translated as CASSFAGAGGWVEKLFF. The chain employs TRBV27 and TRBJ1-4; tentatively, D is TRBD1 (6 bases). Trimming cost V 3 bases and J 7 bases, with 21 bases left between them. Germline CDR1 is MNHEY and CDR2 is SMNVEV (reference sequence). The CDR3 spans 17 residues.

The rearrangement joins TRBV19 to TRBJ2-1, with 10 bases that match TRBD2. Germline V gene lookup returns CDR1 LNHDA and CDR2 SQIVND (reference sequence). This CDR3 is built from 15 residues. The V segment lost 3 bases and the J segment 4 bases; nucleotides outside the gene matches: 3. CDR3 coding DNA: TGTGCCAGTAGTATTCAACTAGCGGGATACAATGAGCAGTTCTTC. It translates to CASSIQLAGYNEQFF.

This clonotype came up a few times. The chain uses TRBV10-3 and TRBJ2-5, with no clear D. The V end lost 0 bases, the J end lost 4 bases, and 15 bases lay between the germline ends. This CDR3 comprises 16 residues. Germline CDR1 ENHRY, CDR2 SYGVKD. As DNA, the CDR3 is TGTGCCATCAGTGAGTCGATTGAAGGTTCTGGAGAGACCCAGTACTTC. Translated: CAISESIEGSGETQYF.

This clonotype was observed a handful of times. The chain joins TRBV6-5 to TRBJ1-2, with 8 bases aligning to TRBD1. The CDR3 spans 16 residues. Germline lookup yields CDR1 MNHEY and CDR2 SVGAGI. The V gene end was trimmed by 2 bases and the J gene end by 6 bases; junction bases not matched to a gene: 11. CDR3 nucleotide sequence: TGTGCCAGCAGTTACAGGACAGGGTTGGGGTTAGATGGCTACACCTTC. This encodes CASSYRTGLGLDGYTF.

The chain employs TRBV23-1 and TRBJ1-2; D possibly corresponds to TRBD1 (5 bases). TRBV23-1 is assigned to the ORF class and has an uncertain function. This CDR3 region has 16 residues. The germline V and J ends were trimmed by 0 bases and 7 bases, with 18 bases remaining between them. For the CDR3, the DNA is TGCGCCAGCAGTCAATCGGCGGGGCCTCTACGCTGTGGCTACACCTTC. Translation: CASSQSAGPLRCGYTF.

On this clonotype: Sequence at one end of the junction differs from germline and may be a read error. V gene TRBV7-9 combines with J gene TRBJ2-1, with D maybe TRBD2 (6 bases). The CDR3 runs to 16 residues. Germline CDR1 SEHNR, CDR2 FQNEAQ (reference sequence). The CDR3 loop is CASSFSGGGILNGQFF. CDR3 DNA sequence: TGTGCCAGCAGCTTCTCGGGTGGCGGGATCCTAAATGGGCAGTTCTTC.

This clonotype was recorded a few times. The chain uses TRBV3-1 and TRBJ1-1; D gene ambiguous. The V and J ends lost 0 bases and 8 bases respectively, with 10 bases between them. CDR1 is LGHDT, CDR2 YNNKEL, per germline (reference sequence). This CDR3 has 13 amino acids. In nucleotides, the CDR3 is TGTGCCAGCAGCCAAGAACGGAGACGAGAAGCTTTCTTT. It codes for CASSQERRREAFF. The whole variable domain, filled in from reference TRBV3-1 and TRBJ1-1, reads DTAVSQTPKYLVTQMGNDKSIKCEQNLGHDTMYWYKQDSKKFLKIMFSYNNKELIINETVPNRFSPKSPDKAHLNLHINSLELGDSAVYFCASSQERRREAFFGQGTRLTVV.

V gene TRBV12-3 or TRBV12-4 combines with J gene TRBJ2-1; 8 bases map to TRBD1. The junction had 9 bases not matched to a gene; V was cut back by 8 bases and J by 9 bases. The CDR3 loop spans 13 amino acids. In nucleotides, the CDR3 is TGTGCCAGCCGATGGACAGGGAGCGGTGAGCAGTTCTTC. Encoded protein: CASRWTGSGEQFF.

The CDR3 protein is CASSWGRSDNEQFF. DNA of the CDR3: TGTGCCAGCAGTTGGGGACGGAGTGACAATGAGCAGTTCTTC. This chain uses TRBV6-6 with TRBJ2-1; D tentatively reads TRBD1 or TRBD2 (5 bases each). The CDR3 extends over 14 amino acids. CDR1 MNHNY and CDR2 SVGAGI come from the germline V gene (reference sequence). Trimming pared 4 bases from V and 5 bases from J, leaving 12 bases between.

The V and J genes are TRBV12-3 or TRBV12-4 and TRBJ1-6, with a tentative D call TRBD1 (5 bases). V lost 7 bases, J lost 9 bases, and 13 bases lay in between. The CDR3 loop spans 13 amino acids. CDR3 residues: CASTGSEVSPLHF. The CDR3 DNA is TGTGCCAGCACAGGGTCCGAGGTTTCACCCCTCCACTTT.

The chain combines TRBV24-1 with TRBJ2-2; 9 positions match TRBD2. Per the germline V gene, CDR1 is KGHDR and CDR2 is SFDVKD. The V and J ends lost 7 bases and 5 bases, in that order; junction bases with no gene match: 4. The CDR3 is 14 amino acids. The CDR3 coding sequence is TGTGCCACCAGGACTAGCGGAGAGACCGGGGAGCTGTTTTTT. Its protein is CATRTSGETGELFF.

This clonotype was observed a few times. The chain combines TRBV5-4 with TRBJ2-1, with TRBD2 matching 7 bases. Germline CDR1 reads SGHNT; CDR2 reads YYREEE (reference sequence). J was trimmed by 0 bases and V by 5 bases; bases with no gene match: 8. The CDR3 has 16 amino acids. The CDR3 protein is CASSSLGGGSYNEQFF. CDR3 coding DNA: TGTGCCAGCAGTTCGCTAGGCGGGGGCTCCTACAATGAGCAGTTCTTC.

The chain couples TRBV11-2 to TRBJ2-1; D is ambiguous. CDR3 length equals 19 residues. In germline, CDR1 is SGHAT, CDR2 FQNNGV. With 4 bases removed from V and 0 bases from J, the gap between germline ends came to 22 bases. Here the CDR3 reads CASSSDRLLSGSSYNEQFF. CDR3 coding DNA: TGTGCCAGCAGCTCAGATCGACTTTTATCCGGTAGCTCCTACAATGAGCAGTTCTTC.

This chain connects TRBV20-1 to TRBJ2-1; maybe TRBD2 (6 bases). CDR3 length: 13 residues. Germline values: CDR1 DFQATT, CDR2 SNEGSKA (reference sequence). Trimming left V 2 bases short and J 10 bases short, with 15 bases between. CDR3 amino acids: CSARKDYFQEQFF. For the CDR3, the DNA is TGCAGTGCTAGAAAGGACTACTTTCAGGAGCAGTTCTTC.

The chain couples TRBV11-3 to TRBJ2-5; 7 bases map to TRBD1. The CDR3 has 14 residues. The trim removed 5 bases at V and 2 bases at J, leaving 5 bases unmatched. Per the germline V gene, CDR1 is SGHNT and CDR2 is YENEEA. The CDR3 DNA sequence: TGTGCCAGCAGCCTGCAGGGGGAGCAAGAGACCCAGTACTTC. Translation gives CASSLQGEQETQYF.

A few counts support this clonotype. The V call is TRBV2, the J call TRBJ1-2; TRBD1 matches at 12 bases. V dropped 5 bases and J dropped 5; count of bases not matched to a gene: 6. Germline V CDR1 and CDR2: SNHLY, FYNNEI. CDR3 size: 15 residues. The CDR3 protein is CASSQGQGARYGYTF. As DNA, the CDR3 is TGTGCCAGCAGTCAGGGACAGGGGGCACGGTATGGCTACACCTTC.

This clonotype was observed once. The V call is TRBV5-4, the J call TRBJ1-1, with D possibly TRBD1 on 6 matching bases. CDR1 and CDR2 from the germline V gene are SGHNT and YYREEE (reference sequence). CDR3 size: 17 residues. V lost 1 base and J 7 bases, leaving 23 bases between the germline ends. The CDR3 protein is CASSLYGGLTRIDEAFF. CDR3 bases: TGTGCCAGCAGCTTGTATGGGGGGCTGACCAGGATTGATGAAGCTTTCTTT.

This clonotype was seen a few times. CDR3 protein: CASSSSGVLAKNIQYF. The CDR3 nucleotides read TGTGCCAGCAGCTCGTCGGGGGTGCTAGCCAAAAACATTCAGTACTTC. The chain recombines TRBV7-2 with TRBJ2-4, with TRBD2 as a possible D gene (6 bases). V was shortened by 4 bases and J by 0 bases, with 13 bases between the two germline ends. The CDR3 totals 16 residues. CDR1 and CDR2 (germline): SGHTA, FQGNSA.

V and J are TRBV20-1 and TRBJ1-1; D uncertain. Germline V gene lookup returns CDR1 DFQATT and CDR2 SNEGSKA (reference sequence). V was shortened by 1 base and J by 8 bases, with 11 bases between the two germline ends. The CDR3 sequence is 12 residues long. CDR3 loop: CSARVGPAEAFF. The DNA for the CDR3 is TGCAGTGCTAGAGTTGGACCAGCAGAAGCTTTCTTT.